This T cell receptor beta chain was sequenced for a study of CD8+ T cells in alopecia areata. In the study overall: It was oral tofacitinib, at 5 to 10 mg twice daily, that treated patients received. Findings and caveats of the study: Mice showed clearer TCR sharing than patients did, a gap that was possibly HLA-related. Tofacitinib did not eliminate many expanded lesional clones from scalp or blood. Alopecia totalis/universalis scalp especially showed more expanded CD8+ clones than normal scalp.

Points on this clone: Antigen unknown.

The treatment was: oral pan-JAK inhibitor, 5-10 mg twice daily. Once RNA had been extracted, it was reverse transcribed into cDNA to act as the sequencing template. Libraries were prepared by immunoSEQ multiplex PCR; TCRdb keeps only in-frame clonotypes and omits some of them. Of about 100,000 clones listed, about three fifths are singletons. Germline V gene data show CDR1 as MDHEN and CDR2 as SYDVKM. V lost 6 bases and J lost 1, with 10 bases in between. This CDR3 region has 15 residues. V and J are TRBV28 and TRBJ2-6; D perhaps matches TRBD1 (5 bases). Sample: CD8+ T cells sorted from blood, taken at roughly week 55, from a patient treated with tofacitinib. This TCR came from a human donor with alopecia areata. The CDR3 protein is CASSRHRSGANVLTF. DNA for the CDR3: TGTGCCAGCAGCCGACACAGGTCTGGGGCCAACGTCCTGACTTTC.